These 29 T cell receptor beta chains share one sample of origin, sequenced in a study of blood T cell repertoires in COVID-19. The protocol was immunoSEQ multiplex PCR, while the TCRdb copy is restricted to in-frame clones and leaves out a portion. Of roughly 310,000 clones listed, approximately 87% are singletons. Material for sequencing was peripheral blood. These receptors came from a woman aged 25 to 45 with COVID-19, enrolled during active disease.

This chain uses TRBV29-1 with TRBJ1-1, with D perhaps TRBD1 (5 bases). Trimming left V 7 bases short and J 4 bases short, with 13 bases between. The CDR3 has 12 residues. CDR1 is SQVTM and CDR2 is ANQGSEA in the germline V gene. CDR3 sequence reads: CSAIPGVTEAFF. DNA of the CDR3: TGCAGCGCGATTCCGGGGGTCACTGAAGCTTTCTTT.

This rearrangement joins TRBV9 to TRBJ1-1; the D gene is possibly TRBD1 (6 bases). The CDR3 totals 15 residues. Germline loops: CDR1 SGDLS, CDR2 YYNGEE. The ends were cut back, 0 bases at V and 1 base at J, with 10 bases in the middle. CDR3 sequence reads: CASSVGGTKNTEAFF. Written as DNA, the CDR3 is TGTGCCAGCAGCGTAGGGGGGACAAAGAACACTGAAGCTTTCTTT. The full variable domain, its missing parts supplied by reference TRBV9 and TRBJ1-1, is DSGVTQTPKHLITATGQRVTLRCSPRSGDLSVYWYQQSLDQGLQFLIQYYNGEERAKGNILERFSAQQFPDLHSELNLSSLELGDSALYFCASSVGGTKNTEAFFGQGTRLTVV.

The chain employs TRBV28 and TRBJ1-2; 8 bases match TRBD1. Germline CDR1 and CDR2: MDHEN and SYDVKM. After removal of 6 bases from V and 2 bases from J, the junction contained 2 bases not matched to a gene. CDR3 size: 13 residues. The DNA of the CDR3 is TGTGCCAGCAGAGCAGGGGGCAACTATGGCTACACCTTC. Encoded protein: CASRAGGNYGYTF.

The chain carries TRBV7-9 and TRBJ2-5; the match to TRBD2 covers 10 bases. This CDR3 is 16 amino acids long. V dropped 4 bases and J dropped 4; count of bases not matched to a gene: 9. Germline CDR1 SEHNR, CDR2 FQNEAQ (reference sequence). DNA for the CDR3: TGTGCCAGCAGCTATTTCGGACTAGCGGAGAGAGAGACCCAGTACTTC. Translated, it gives CASSYFGLAERETQYF.

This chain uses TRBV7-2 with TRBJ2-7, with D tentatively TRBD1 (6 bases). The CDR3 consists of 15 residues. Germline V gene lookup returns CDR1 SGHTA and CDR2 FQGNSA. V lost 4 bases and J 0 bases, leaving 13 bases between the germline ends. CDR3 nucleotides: TGTGCCAGCAGCTACCGGGACATGAGCTCCTACGAGCAGTACTTC. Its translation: CASSYRDMSSYEQYF. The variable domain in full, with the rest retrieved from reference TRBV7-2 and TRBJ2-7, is GAGVSQSPSNKVTEKGKDVELRCDPISGHTALYWYRQSLGQGLEFLIYFQGNSAPDKSGLPSDRFSAERTGGSVSTLTIQRTQQEDSAVYLCASSYRDMSSYEQYFGPGTRLTVT.

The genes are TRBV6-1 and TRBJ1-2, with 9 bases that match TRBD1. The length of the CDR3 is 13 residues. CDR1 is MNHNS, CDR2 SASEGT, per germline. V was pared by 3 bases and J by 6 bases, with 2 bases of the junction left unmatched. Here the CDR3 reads CASSEGQGNGYTF. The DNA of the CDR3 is TGTGCCAGCAGTGAGGGACAGGGTAATGGCTACACCTTC.

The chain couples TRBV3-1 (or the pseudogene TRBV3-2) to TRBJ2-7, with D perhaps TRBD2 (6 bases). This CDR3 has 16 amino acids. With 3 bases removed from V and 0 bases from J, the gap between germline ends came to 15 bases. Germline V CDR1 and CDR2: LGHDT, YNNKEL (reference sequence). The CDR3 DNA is TGTGCCAGCAGCCAGGGGGGAGCGCTAAGCTCCTACGAGCAGTACTTC. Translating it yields CASSQGGALSSYEQYF.

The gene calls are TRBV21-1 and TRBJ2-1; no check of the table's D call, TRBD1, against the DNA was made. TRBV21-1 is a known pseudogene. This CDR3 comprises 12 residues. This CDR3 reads CASSAQGVEQFF. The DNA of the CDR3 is TGTGCCAGCAGCGCCCAGGGTGTTGAGCAGTTCTTC.

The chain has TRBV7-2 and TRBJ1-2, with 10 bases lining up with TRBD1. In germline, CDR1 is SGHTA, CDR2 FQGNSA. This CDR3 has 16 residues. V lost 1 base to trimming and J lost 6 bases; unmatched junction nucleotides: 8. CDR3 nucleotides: TGTGCCAGCAGCTTAGGACAGGGGGCGTCCCCCCATGGCTACACCTTC. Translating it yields CASSLGQGASPHGYTF.

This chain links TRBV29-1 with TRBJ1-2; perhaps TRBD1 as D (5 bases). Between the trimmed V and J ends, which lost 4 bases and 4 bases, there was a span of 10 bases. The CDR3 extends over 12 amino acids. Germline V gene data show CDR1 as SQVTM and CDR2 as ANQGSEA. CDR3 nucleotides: TGCAGCGTTGTGACAGACTCCTATGGCTACACCTTC. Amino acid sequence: CSVVTDSYGYTF.

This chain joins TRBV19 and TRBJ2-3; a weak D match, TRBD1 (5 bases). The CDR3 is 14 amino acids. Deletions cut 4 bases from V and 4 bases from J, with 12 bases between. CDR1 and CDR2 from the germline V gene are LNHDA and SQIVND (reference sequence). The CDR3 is CASSTSGPPDTQYF. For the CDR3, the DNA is TGTGCCAGTAGTACCTCAGGGCCCCCAGATACGCAGTATTTT.

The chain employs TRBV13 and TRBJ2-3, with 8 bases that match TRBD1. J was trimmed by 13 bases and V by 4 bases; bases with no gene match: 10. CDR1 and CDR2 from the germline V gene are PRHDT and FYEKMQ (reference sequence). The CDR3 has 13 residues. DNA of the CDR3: TGTGCCAGCAGCTCCACGCAGGGGGCTAGGGAGTATTTT. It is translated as CASSSTQGAREYF.

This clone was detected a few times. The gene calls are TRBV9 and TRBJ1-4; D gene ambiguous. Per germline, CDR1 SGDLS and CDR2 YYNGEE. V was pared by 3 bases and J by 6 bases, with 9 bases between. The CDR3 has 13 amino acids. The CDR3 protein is CASSDGEDEKLFF. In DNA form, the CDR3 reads TGTGCCAGCAGCGATGGGGAGGATGAAAAACTGTTTTTT.

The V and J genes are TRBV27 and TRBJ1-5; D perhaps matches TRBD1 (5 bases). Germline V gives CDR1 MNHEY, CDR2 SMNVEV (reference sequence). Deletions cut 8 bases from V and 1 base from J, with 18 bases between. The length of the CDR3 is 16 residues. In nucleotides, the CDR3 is TGTGCCAGCCGTTCTTGGGGGGAGGGGAGCAATCAGCCCCAGCATTTT. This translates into CASRSWGEGSNQPQHF.

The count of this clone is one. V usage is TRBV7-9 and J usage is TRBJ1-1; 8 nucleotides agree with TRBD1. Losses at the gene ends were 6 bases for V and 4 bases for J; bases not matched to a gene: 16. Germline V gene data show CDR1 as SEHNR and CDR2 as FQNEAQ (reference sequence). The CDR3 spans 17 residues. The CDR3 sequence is CASSSDRGLLGGTEAFF. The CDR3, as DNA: TGTGCCAGCAGTTCCGACAGGGGTTTGCTCGGGGGCACTGAAGCTTTCTTT.

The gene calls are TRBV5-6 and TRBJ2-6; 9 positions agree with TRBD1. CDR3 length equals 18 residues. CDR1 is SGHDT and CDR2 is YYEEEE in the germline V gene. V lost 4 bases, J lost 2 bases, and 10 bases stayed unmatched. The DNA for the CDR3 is TGTGCCAGCAGCGCCGGGACAGGGAATTACCCTGGGGCCAACGTCCTGACTTTC. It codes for CASSAGTGNYPGANVLTF.

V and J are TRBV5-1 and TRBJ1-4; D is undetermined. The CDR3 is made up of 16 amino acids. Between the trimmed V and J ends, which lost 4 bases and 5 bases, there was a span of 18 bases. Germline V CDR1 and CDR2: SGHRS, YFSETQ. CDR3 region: CASSEYTGSQNEKLFF. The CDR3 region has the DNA TGCGCCAGCAGCGAATACACGGGTAGCCAAAATGAAAAACTGTTTTTT.

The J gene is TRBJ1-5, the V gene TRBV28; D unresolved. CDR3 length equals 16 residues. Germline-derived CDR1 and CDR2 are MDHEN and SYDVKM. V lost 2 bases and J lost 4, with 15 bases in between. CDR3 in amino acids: CASSLGLDGLNQPQHF. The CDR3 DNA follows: TGTGCCAGCAGTTTAGGGTTAGACGGGTTAAATCAGCCCCAGCATTTT.

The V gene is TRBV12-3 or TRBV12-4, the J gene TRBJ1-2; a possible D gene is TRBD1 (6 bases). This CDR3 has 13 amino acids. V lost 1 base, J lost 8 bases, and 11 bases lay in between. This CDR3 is CASSLEGVRGYTF. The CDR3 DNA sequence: TGTGCCAGCAGTTTAGAGGGGGTACGGGGCTACACCTTC.

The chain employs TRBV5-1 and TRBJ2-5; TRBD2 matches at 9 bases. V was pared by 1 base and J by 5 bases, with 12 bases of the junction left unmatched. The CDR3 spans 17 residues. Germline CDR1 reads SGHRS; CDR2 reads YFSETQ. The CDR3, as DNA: TGCGCCAGCAGCTTGCCTAGCGGGAAGTTGGATGGGGAGACCCAGTACTTC. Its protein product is CASSLPSGKLDGETQYF.

The CDR3 sequence: CASSIGQGNTEAFF. The DNA for the CDR3 is TGCGCCAGCAGCATCGGACAGGGGAACACTGAAGCTTTCTTT. The chain combines TRBV5-1 with TRBJ1-1; 8 bases map to TRBD1. V shed 4 bases, J shed 1 base, and the junction held 3 bases outside the gene matches. Germline CDR1 is SGHRS and CDR2 is YFSETQ. CDR3 length equals 14 residues.

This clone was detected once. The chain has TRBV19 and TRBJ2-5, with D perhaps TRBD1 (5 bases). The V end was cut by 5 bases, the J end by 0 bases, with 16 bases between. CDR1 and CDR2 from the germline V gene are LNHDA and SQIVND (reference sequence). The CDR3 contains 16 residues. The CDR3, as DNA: TGTGCCAGTAGTGGGGCATTGGGGTCCCACCAAGAGACCCAGTACTTC. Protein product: CASSGALGSHQETQYF.

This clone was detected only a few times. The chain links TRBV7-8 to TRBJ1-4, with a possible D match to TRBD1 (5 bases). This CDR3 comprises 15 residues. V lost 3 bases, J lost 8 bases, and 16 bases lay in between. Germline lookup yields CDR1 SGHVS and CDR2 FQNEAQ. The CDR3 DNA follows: TGTGCCAGCAGCTTCCGGGGGGGGTCGGAAGAAAAACTGTTTTTT. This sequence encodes CASSFRGGSEEKLFF.

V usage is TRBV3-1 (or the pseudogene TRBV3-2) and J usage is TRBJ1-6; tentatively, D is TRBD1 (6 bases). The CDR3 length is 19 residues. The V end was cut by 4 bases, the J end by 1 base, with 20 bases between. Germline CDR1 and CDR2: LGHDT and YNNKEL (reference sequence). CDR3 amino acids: CASSPALQGKRSYNSPLHF. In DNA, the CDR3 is TGTGCCAGCAGCCCAGCCTTACAGGGAAAGAGGTCCTATAATTCACCCCTCCACTTT.

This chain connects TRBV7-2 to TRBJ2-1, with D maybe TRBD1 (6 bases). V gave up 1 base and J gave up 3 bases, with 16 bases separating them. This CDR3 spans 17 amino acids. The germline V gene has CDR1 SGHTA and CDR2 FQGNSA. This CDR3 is CASSLDGGRTFYNEQFF. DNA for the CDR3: TGTGCCAGCAGCTTAGATGGGGGCCGTACCTTCTACAATGAGCAGTTCTTC.

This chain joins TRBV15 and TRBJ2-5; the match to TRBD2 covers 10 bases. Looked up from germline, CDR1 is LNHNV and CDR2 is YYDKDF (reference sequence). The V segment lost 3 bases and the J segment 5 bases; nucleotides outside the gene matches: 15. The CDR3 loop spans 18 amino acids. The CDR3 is CATSRGLAQFPRLETQYF. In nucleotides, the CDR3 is TGTGCCACCAGCAGGGGACTAGCGCAATTCCCCCGCCTGGAGACCCAGTACTTC.

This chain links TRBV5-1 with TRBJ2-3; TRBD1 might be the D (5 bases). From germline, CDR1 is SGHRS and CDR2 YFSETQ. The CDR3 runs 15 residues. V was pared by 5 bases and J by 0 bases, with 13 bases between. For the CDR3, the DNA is TGCGCCAGCAGTCCCCCACAGGCTAGCACAGATACGCAGTATTTT. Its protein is CASSPPQASTDTQYF.

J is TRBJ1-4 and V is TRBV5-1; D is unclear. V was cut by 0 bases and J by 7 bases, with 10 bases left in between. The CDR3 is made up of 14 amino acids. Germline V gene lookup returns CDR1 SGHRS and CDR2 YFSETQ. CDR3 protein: CASSLVSSGEKLFF. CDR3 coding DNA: TGCGCCAGCAGCTTGGTTTCATCGGGTGAAAAACTGTTTTTT.

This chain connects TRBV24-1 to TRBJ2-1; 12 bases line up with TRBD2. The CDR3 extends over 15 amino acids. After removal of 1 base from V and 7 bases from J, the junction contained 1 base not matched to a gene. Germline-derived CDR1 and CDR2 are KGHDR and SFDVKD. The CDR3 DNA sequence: TGTGCCACCAGTGATTTCGGACTAGCGGGAAATGAGCAGTTCTTC. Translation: CATSDFGLAGNEQFF.